The 13 T cell receptor beta chains given below trace back to one sample, sequenced in a study of immune heterogeneity within non-small cell lung tumors. Template material comprised bulk tumor genomic DNA at 600 ng per sample. Biopsies, several per primary tumor and spaced far apart, were collected during surgery. Newly diagnosed with untreated non-small cell lung cancer, the patients underwent curative surgery. Using 32 V and 13 J primers, multiplex PCR amplified TCR beta CDR3. TCRdb re-analysed the multiplex PCR reads in MiXCR, keeping a single row per CDR3 protein. Among about 15,000 distinct CDR3 sequences listed, approximately 30% were seen once. The specimen was lung tumor tissue. The receptors originated from a woman in her fifties or sixties with non-small cell lung cancer.

This clonotype occurred many times. The rearrangement uses TRBV10-3 and TRBJ1-1, with D perhaps TRBD1 (6 bases). The germline V gene has CDR1 ENHRY and CDR2 SYGVKD. Trimming cost V 10 bases and J 5 bases, with 20 bases left between them. There are 14 residues in the CDR3. The CDR3 spells CATSPARGETEAFF. CDR3 bases: TGTGCCACCAGCCCGGCCAGGGGAGAAACTGAAGCTTTCTTT.

The chain couples TRBV7-6 to TRBJ1-2, with a tentative D call TRBD1 (6 bases). This CDR3 is 13 amino acids long. V dropped 0 bases and J dropped 10 bases, with 12 bases sitting between them. The germline gives CDR1 SGHVS, CDR2 FNYEAQ. CDR3 sequence: CASSLATGNDYTF. CDR3 nucleotide sequence: TGTGCCAGCAGCTTAGCCACAGGGAATGACTACACCTTC.

This clonotype was detected ten times or more. The V and J genes are TRBV20-1 and TRBJ1-1; 7 positions agree with TRBD1. Trimming took 0 bases from V and 7 from J; bases not matched to a gene: 14. The CDR3 is 16 amino acids. Germline-derived CDR1 and CDR2 are DFQATT and SNEGSKA (reference sequence). The CDR3 sequence: CSARDPFAGGGDEAFF. CDR3 nucleotide sequence: TGCAGTGCTAGAGATCCTTTCGCCGGAGGGGGCGATGAAGCTTTCTTT.

Points on this clonotype: This sequence may be a read error, since a much larger clone differs from it by one base. V usage is TRBV25-1 and J usage is TRBJ1-3, with unresolved D. This CDR3 is built from 14 residues. Germline CDR1 reads MGHDK; CDR2 reads SYGVNS. The CDR3 protein is CVSSELDSGNTIYF. The CDR3 DNA reads as TGTGTCAGCAGTGAATTGGACTCTGGAAACACCATATATTTT. Variable domain in full (rest from reference TRBV25-1 and TRBJ1-3): EADIYQTPRYLVIGTGKKITLECSQTMGHDKMYWYQQDPGMELHLIHYSYGVNSTEKGDLSSESTVSRIRTEHFPLTLESARPSHTSQYLCVSSELDSGNTIYFGEGSWLTVV.

For this clonotype: A much bigger clone sits one base away, suggesting this may be a read error. Because it lacks the conserved phenylalanine or tryptophan at the end, this CDR3 is likely a read error. The chain combines TRBV7-2 with TRBJ2-7; the D is unclear. The V gene lost 2 bases and the J gene lost 9 bases, with 11 bases spanning the gap. CDR1 SGHTA and CDR2 FQGNSA come from the germline V gene. This CDR3 comprises 12 residues. CDR3 region: CASSLMGSSQYL. CDR3 sequence (DNA): TGTGCCAGCAGCTTAATGGGATCATCGCAGTACTTA.

This chain connects TRBV28 to TRBJ2-5; 8 nucleotides line up with TRBD1. The V gene's germline CDR1 is MDHEN and CDR2 SYDVKM. V shed 8 bases and J 5 bases; nucleotides not matched to a gene: 16. The CDR3 has 16 amino acids. The CDR3 loop is CASCPGGDFNLETQYF. DNA of the CDR3: TGTGCCAGCTGCCCAGGGGGCGATTTTAATTTGGAGACCCAGTACTTC.

The chain employs TRBV12-3 or TRBV12-4 and TRBJ2-2, with a weak D call TRBD1 (5 bases). The CDR3 extends over 15 amino acids. The V end lost 6 bases, the J end lost 4 bases, and 15 bases lay between the germline ends. The CDR3 DNA sequence: TGTGCCAGCAGCCAGCAGGGTGGGGTCACCGGGGAGCTGTTTTTT. Its translation is CASSQQGGVTGELFF.

J is TRBJ2-5 and V is TRBV27, with 14 positions matching TRBD2. The CDR3 is 20 amino acids. The trim removed 4 bases at V and 2 bases at J, leaving 15 bases unmatched. Germline V CDR1 and CDR2: MNHEY, SMNVEV (reference sequence). Here the CDR3 reads CASSSARVTSGGGGQETQYF. CDR3 nucleotides: TGTGCCAGCAGTTCAGCCCGGGTGACTAGCGGGGGGGGGGGGCAAGAGACCCAGTACTTC.

The rearrangement joins TRBV5-8 to TRBJ2-7, with D unresolved. The CDR3 extends over 11 amino acids. From germline, CDR1 is SGHTS and CDR2 YDEGEE. The ends were cut back, 5 bases at V and 3 bases at J, with 6 bases in the middle. The CDR3 is CASRGGYEQYF. DNA for the CDR3: TGTGCCAGCAGGGGTGGCTACGAGCAGTACTTC. Using reference TRBV5-8 and TRBJ2-7 for the parts outside the CDR3, the full variable domain is EAGVTQSPTHLIKTRGQQATLRCSPISGHTSVYWYQQALGLGLQFLLWYDEGEERNRGNFPPRFSGRQFPNYSSELNVNALELEDSALYLCASRGGYEQYFGPGTRLTVT.

Within the sample, this clonotype is medium-sized. The J gene is TRBJ2-7, the V gene TRBV4-1; the D gene is possibly TRBD2 (5 bases). V lost 0 bases, J lost 2 bases, and 20 bases lay in between. The CDR3 has 18 amino acids. Per the germline V gene, CDR1 is MGHRA and CDR2 is YSYEKL. In DNA form, the CDR3 reads TGCGCCAGCAGCCAAGAACGAAGTATCCAGCGGAGTCCCTACGAGCAGTACTTC. Translated: CASSQERSIQRSPYEQYF.

Regarding this clonotype: This may stem from a read error, because a much larger clone lies one nucleotide away. V gene TRBV12-3 or TRBV12-4 combines with J gene TRBJ1-3, with D unresolved. The CDR3 loop spans 14 amino acids. The CDR3 sequence: CAISPTASGNTIYF. The CDR3 DNA reads TGTGCCATCAGTCCGACTGCATCTGGAAACACCATATATTTT.

This clonotype was observed at least ten times. The rearrangement uses TRBV19 and TRBJ2-7; TRBD2 matches at 10 bases. The CDR3 has 14 amino acids. Germline V gene data show CDR1 as LNHDA and CDR2 as SQIVND (reference sequence). With 10 bases clipped from V and 12 bases from J, the junction kept 18 bases outside the gene matches. CDR3 DNA sequence: TGTGCCACCCTCCCGGCCAGCGGGAGGGCCGAACTGTACTTC. This sequence encodes CATLPASGRAELYF.

In this sample, this clonotype turned up many times. J is TRBJ1-3 and V is TRBV3-1; 8 bases match TRBD1. The trim removed 4 bases at V and 3 bases at J, leaving 5 bases unmatched. The germline gives CDR1 LGHDT, CDR2 YNNKEL (reference sequence). The CDR3 has 15 residues. The chain's CDR3 is CASSRQGARGNTIYF. The CDR3 nucleotides read TGTGCCAGCAGCCGCCAGGGGGCGCGTGGAAACACCATATATTTT.